What follows are 18 T cell receptor beta chains derived from one specimen sequenced in a study of neoadjuvant anti-PD-1 for oral cavity cancer (dated by TCRdb to the early 2020s). Library preparation was by the immunoSEQ multiplex PCR assay. The source is immuneACCESS, and TCRdb retained only in-frame sequences with V and J called. Part of the clones is not carried over; for the studies checked, unresolved V genes explain less than half of this, and the remainder is unexplained. In this sample the table shows approximately 37,000 clones, about 83% of which occur a single time. The ten largest account for about 4% of the sample. The time point label, read with the paper, signifies: before neoadjuvant nivolumab. Source: PBMCs, taken before nivolumab (anti-PD-1) treatment. The origin of the receptors is a person aged 40 to 85 with oral cavity squamous cell carcinoma.

The V gene is TRBV2, the J gene TRBJ2-7; 7 bases are a match to TRBD1. The CDR3 extends over 13 amino acids. V dropped 7 bases and J dropped 2; count of bases not matched to a gene: 5. The germline gives CDR1 SNHLY, CDR2 FYNNEI. The CDR3 loop is CASTRQGAYEQYF. In nucleotides, the CDR3 is TGTGCCAGCACCAGGCAGGGGGCCTACGAGCAGTACTTC.

The rearrangement joins TRBV5-8 to TRBJ2-1, with D possibly being TRBD2 (6 bases). The V end lost 1 base, the J end lost 10 bases, and 9 bases lay between the germline ends. CDR3 length: 12 residues. Germline V gives CDR1 SGHTS, CDR2 YDEGEE. CDR3 region: CASSLYGGEQFF. The CDR3 DNA follows: TGTGCCAGCAGCTTGTATGGGGGGGAGCAGTTCTTC. Together with reference TRBV5-8 and TRBJ2-1, the CDR3 gives the full variable domain: EAGVTQSPTHLIKTRGQQATLRCSPISGHTSVYWYQQALGLGLQFLLWYDEGEERNRGNFPPRFSGRQFPNYSSELNVNALELEDSALYLCASSLYGGEQFFGPGTRLTVL.

This clone has a handful of counts. This chain links TRBV10-3 with TRBJ1-4; TRBD1 might be the D (6 bases). V was trimmed by 6 bases and J by 2 bases, leaving 10 bases between them. Germline CDR1 and CDR2: ENHRY and SYGVKD. The CDR3 length is 14 residues. The CDR3 here is CAIREGGTNEKLFF. CDR3 in DNA: TGTGCCATCAGAGAGGGGGGCACTAATGAAAAACTGTTTTTT.

The chain is built from TRBV6-5 and TRBJ1-4; D is unresolved. The CDR3 length is 15 residues. Trimming stripped 0 bases from V and 8 bases from J, with 13 bases between. CDR1 and CDR2 from the germline V gene are MNHEY and SVGAGI. Here the CDR3 reads CASSYSVEGQEKLFF. The CDR3 DNA is TGTGCCAGCAGTTACTCGGTGGAGGGTCAGGAAAAACTGTTTTTT.

The chain links TRBV9 to TRBJ2-1; D might be TRBD1 or TRBD2, each matching 5 bases. This CDR3 contains 16 residues. Germline CDR1 and CDR2: SGDLS and YYNGEE. Trimming cost V 1 base and J 7 bases, with 18 bases left between them. CDR3 in amino acids: CASSVLGETRGNEQFF. The CDR3 DNA reads TGTGCCAGCAGCGTATTAGGCGAGACGAGGGGTAATGAGCAGTTCTTC.

The chain employs TRBV19 and TRBJ2-3; D might be TRBD1 (7 bases). The CDR3 has 15 residues. V lost 8 bases, J lost 7 bases, and 22 bases lay in between. Germline V gives CDR1 LNHDA, CDR2 SQIVND (reference sequence). The CDR3 sequence is CASQGMEGALNTQYF. The CDR3 DNA reads TGTGCCAGTCAAGGAATGGAGGGGGCGTTGAATACGCAGTATTTT.

The V and J genes are TRBV11-2 and TRBJ2-7, with TRBD1 matching over 9 bases. Germline loops: CDR1 SGHAT, CDR2 FQNNGV. V trimming: 4 bases; J trimming: 1 base; junction bases outside the gene matches: 5. The CDR3 has 15 amino acids. DNA for the CDR3: TGTGCCAGCAGCTCCCGGGACAGGGATTCCTACGAGCAGTACTTC. Its translation is CASSSRDRDSYEQYF.

J is TRBJ1-2 and V is TRBV5-1; no firm D call. Germline V gene lookup returns CDR1 SGHRS and CDR2 YFSETQ. Trimming removed 0 bases at V and 4 bases at J, with 16 bases between. CDR3 length: 16 residues. The CDR3 is CASSLEAGARGYGYTF. The CDR3 coding sequence is TGCGCCAGCAGCTTGGAGGCGGGAGCCCGAGGCTATGGCTACACCTTC. The complete variable domain, with remaining parts taken from reference TRBV5-1 and TRBJ1-2, reads KAGVTQTPRYLIKTRGQQVTLSCSPISGHRSVSWYQQTPGQGLQFLFEYFSETQRNKGNFPGRFSGRQFSNSRSEMNVSTLELGDSALYLCASSLEAGARGYGYTFGSGTRLTVV.

In its sample, this clone was seen a few times. The chain has TRBV2 and TRBJ1-5; D not certain. V was pared by 2 bases and J by 4 bases, with 12 bases between. Germline V lookup: CDR1 SNHLY, CDR2 FYNNEI. The CDR3 contains 15 residues. The CDR3 region is CASSETGDGNQPQHF. The CDR3 DNA follows: TGTGCCAGCAGTGAAACTGGGGATGGTAATCAGCCCCAGCATTTT.

V usage is TRBV5-1 and J usage is TRBJ1-1; 9 bases are shared with TRBD1. The germline gives CDR1 SGHRS, CDR2 YFSETQ. This CDR3 is 15 amino acids long. The J segment lost 3 bases and the V segment lost 2 bases, leaving 5 bases of the junction unmatched. The CDR3 coding sequence is TGCGCCAGCAGCTTAGGACAGGGGTCACACACTGAAGCTTTCTTT. Translated, it gives CASSLGQGSHTEAFF.

The V gene is TRBV10-3, the J gene TRBJ2-7, with D possibly TRBD2 on 6 matching bases. CDR1 is ENHRY, CDR2 SYGVKD, per germline. Deletions cut 0 bases from V and 0 bases from J, with 9 bases between. The CDR3 extends over 15 amino acids. CDR3 residues: CAISESAGSSYEQYF. The CDR3, as DNA: TGTGCCATCAGTGAGTCGGCGGGGAGCTCCTACGAGCAGTACTTC.

The chain joins TRBV19 to TRBJ1-2, with D uncertain. V was trimmed by 3 bases and J by 3 bases, leaving 11 bases between them. This CDR3 contains 14 residues. Germline-derived CDR1 and CDR2 are LNHDA and SQIVND (reference sequence). CDR3 sequence reads: CASSMWGNDYGYTF. The DNA for the CDR3 is TGTGCCAGTAGTATGTGGGGTAACGACTATGGCTACACCTTC.

The chain links TRBV7-2 to TRBJ1-2, with TRBD1 matching 9 bases. V lost 4 bases and J lost 6; bases outside the gene matches: 6. This CDR3 contains 14 residues. Germline V CDR1 and CDR2: SGHTA, FQGNSA. DNA of the CDR3: TGTGCCAGCAGCTCCGGGACAGGGTACAATGGCTACACCTTC. This gives the protein CASSSGTGYNGYTF.

This chain joins TRBV7-2 and TRBJ1-1; 10 bases are a match to TRBD1. V dropped 4 bases and J dropped 5; count of bases not matched to a gene: 4. CDR3 length equals 14 residues. CDR1 SGHTA and CDR2 FQGNSA come from the germline V gene. The CDR3 nucleotides read TGTGCCAGCAGCTCGGACAGGGGGAGGACTGAAGCTTTCTTT. Its protein is CASSSDRGRTEAFF.

The gene calls are TRBV11-3 and TRBJ2-1; TRBD2 is a possible D gene (5 bases). Germline CDR1 is SGHNT and CDR2 is YENEEA. Between the trimmed V and J ends, which lost 5 bases and 6 bases, there was a span of 11 bases. This CDR3 comprises 13 residues. The CDR3 nucleotides are TGTGCCAGCAGCCGAGGGAGCCCCAATGAGCAGTTCTTC. Encoded protein: CASSRGSPNEQFF.

The gene calls are TRBV15 and TRBJ1-2, with D maybe TRBD1 (6 bases). The germline gives CDR1 LNHNV, CDR2 YYDKDF (reference sequence). V was clipped by 4 bases and J by 4 bases, with 28 bases between them. This CDR3 contains 19 residues. In nucleotides, the CDR3 is TGTGCCACCAGCACCCTGGGAGAGGGACACACGAGGGGAAGCTATGGCTACACCTTC. Translating it yields CATSTLGEGHTRGSYGYTF.

The rearrangement uses TRBV19 and TRBJ1-5, with D perhaps matching TRBD1 (6 bases). Germline CDR1 LNHDA, CDR2 SQIVND (reference sequence). The CDR3 extends over 13 amino acids. The CDR3 here is CAGSGDGGQPQHF. The CDR3 DNA follows: TGTGCGGGGTCAGGGGACGGGGGTCAGCCCCAGCATTTT.

This sequence joins TRBV19 and TRBJ1-1; D not resolved. The CDR3 spans 12 residues. Trimming stripped 6 bases from V and 7 bases from J, with 12 bases between. CDR1 LNHDA and CDR2 SQIVND come from the germline V gene (reference sequence). The CDR3: CASRRGLFEAFF. The CDR3 coding sequence is TGTGCCAGTAGGCGCGGGTTGTTTGAAGCTTTCTTT.